These 22 T cell receptor beta chains were sequenced from one sample in a study of CD4+ T cells in melanoma. TCRdb keeps only in-frame clones here, not all; method: immunoSEQ multiplex PCR. The sample lists 20,000 to 25,000 clones; around 80% were seen once. The specimen was cells from a culture (not recorded whether cultured in vitro). Source of these receptors: a human donor with melanoma.

The chain couples TRBV5-1 to TRBJ2-1; D not certain. Per the germline V gene, CDR1 is SGHRS and CDR2 is YFSETQ. The CDR3 is made up of 11 amino acids. The V gene lost 4 bases and the J gene lost 7 bases, with 6 bases spanning the gap. CDR3 loop: CASSGWNEQFF. The CDR3 region has the DNA TGCGCCAGCAGCGGGTGGAATGAGCAGTTCTTC.

This chain links TRBV5-1 with TRBJ1-1; D is perhaps TRBD1 (6 bases). The germline V and J ends were trimmed by 4 bases and 1 base, with 11 bases remaining between them. The V gene's germline CDR1 is SGHRS and CDR2 YFSETQ. This CDR3 has 14 amino acids. CDR3 sequence reads: CASSREGGNTEAFF. The CDR3, as DNA: TGCGCCAGCAGCCGAGAGGGGGGGAACACTGAAGCTTTCTTT.

This clone was found once. This CDR3 is CATKGKGAGQETQYF. The CDR3, as DNA: TGTGCCACCAAAGGGAAGGGCGCGGGCCAAGAGACCCAGTACTTC. The chain employs TRBV6-6 and TRBJ2-5; a weak D match, TRBD2 (5 bases). CDR3 length equals 15 residues. The germline gives CDR1 MNHNY, CDR2 SVGAGI (reference sequence). The ends were cut back, 10 bases at V and 1 base at J, with 19 bases in the middle.

The chain employs TRBV2 and TRBJ2-2; D is undetermined. The ends were cut back, 4 bases at V and 7 bases at J, with 10 bases in the middle. Germline V gives CDR1 SNHLY, CDR2 FYNNEI. The CDR3 loop spans 13 amino acids. CDR3 sequence reads: CASSVGSDGELFF. In DNA form, the CDR3 reads TGTGCCAGCAGTGTTGGGTCCGACGGGGAGCTGTTTTTT. The full variable domain, with the rest looked up from reference TRBV2 and TRBJ2-2, is EPEVTQTPSHQVTQMGQEVILRCVPISNHLYFYWYRQILGQKVEFLVSFYNNEISEKSEIFDDQFSVERPDGSNFTLKIRSTKLEDSAMYFCASSVGSDGELFFGEGSRLTVL.

The chain couples TRBV4-1 to TRBJ2-3; TRBD2 might be the D (7 bases). The germline V gene encodes CDR1 MGHRA and CDR2 YSYEKL. There are 17 residues in the CDR3. The V gene lost 0 bases and the J gene lost 2 bases, with 15 bases spanning the gap. In DNA, the CDR3 is TGCGCCAGCAGCCAAGATGGGGGGGCCGGGTACACAGATACGCAGTATTTT. This gives the protein CASSQDGGAGYTDTQYF.

The chain joins TRBV28 to TRBJ1-5; 8 nucleotides align to TRBD1. The J segment lost 7 bases and the V segment lost 3 bases, leaving 5 bases of the junction unmatched. Per the germline V gene, CDR1 is MDHEN and CDR2 is SYDVKM. The CDR3 length is 14 residues. CDR3: CASSLTGDIQPQHF. CDR3 DNA sequence: TGTGCCAGCAGTTTGACAGGGGATATCCAGCCCCAGCATTTT.

The chain couples TRBV6-1 to TRBJ2-3, with 7 bases aligning to TRBD2. The V gene end was trimmed by 1 base and the J gene end by 0 bases; junction bases not matched to a gene: 16. The CDR3 covers 20 residues. Germline V gene data show CDR1 as MNHNS and CDR2 as SASEGT. The CDR3 region is CASSEGTRTRRLGSTDTQYF. CDR3 DNA sequence: TGTGCCAGCAGTGAAGGCACCCGGACTAGAAGGTTGGGCAGCACAGATACGCAGTATTTT.

This chain connects TRBV6-1 to TRBJ1-5; a weak D match, TRBD1 (6 bases). The germline V and J ends were trimmed by 8 bases and 7 bases, with 18 bases remaining between them. The germline gives CDR1 MNHNS, CDR2 SASEGT. The CDR3 consists of 14 residues. The CDR3 is CASHEGGVLQPQHF. DNA of the CDR3: TGTGCCAGCCATGAGGGGGGCGTTTTGCAGCCCCAGCATTTT.

The rearrangement links TRBV5-1 to TRBJ1-2; weak D call: TRBD1 (5 bases). V lost 1 base and J lost 4, with 17 bases in between. Germline-derived CDR1 and CDR2 are SGHRS and YFSETQ. This CDR3 spans 16 amino acids. The CDR3: CASSLWSPQGSYGYTF. For the CDR3, the DNA is TGCGCCAGCAGCTTGTGGTCCCCCCAGGGAAGCTATGGCTACACCTTC.

CDR3 sequence (DNA): TGTGCCAGCAGACTAGCGGGGGGGCCCTACAATGAGCAGTTCTTC. Protein product: CASRLAGGPYNEQFF. The rearrangement uses TRBV6-4 and TRBJ2-1, with 13 bases that match TRBD2. The CDR3 is made up of 15 amino acids. The V segment lost 6 bases and the J segment 2 bases; nucleotides outside the gene matches: 1. CDR1 and CDR2 from the germline V gene are MRHNA and SNTAGT.

The chain employs TRBV7-3 and TRBJ1-1; weak D call: TRBD1 (5 bases). Deletions cut 5 bases from V and 0 bases from J, with 16 bases between. The length of the CDR3 is 16 residues. Germline CDR1 SGHTA, CDR2 FQGTGA. CDR3 sequence reads: CASSPEGRRMNTEAFF. CDR3 nucleotides: TGTGCCAGCAGCCCAGAGGGGAGAAGAATGAACACTGAAGCTTTCTTT.

The CDR3: CASSLGGGHPSAEQFF. CDR3 nucleotides: TGCGCCAGCAGCTTGGGTGGGGGGCACCCGTCGGCTGAGCAGTTCTTC. The chain uses TRBV5-1 and TRBJ2-1, with D possibly being TRBD1 or TRBD2 (6 bases each). Trimming removed 0 bases from V and 9 bases from J, with 19 bases in between. This CDR3 region has 16 residues. From germline, CDR1 is SGHRS and CDR2 YFSETQ. Full variable domain (missing parts from reference TRBV5-1 and TRBJ2-1): KAGVTQTPRYLIKTRGQQVTLSCSPISGHRSVSWYQQTPGQGLQFLFEYFSETQRNKGNFPGRFSGRQFSNSRSEMNVSTLELGDSALYLCASSLGGGHPSAEQFFGPGTRLTVL.

The chain couples TRBV7-3 to TRBJ2-2; weak D call: TRBD2 (7 bases). CDR3 size: 15 residues. The germline CDR1 and CDR2 sequences are SGHTA and FQGTGA. V lost 5 bases to trimming and J lost 4 bases, with 14 bases between them. For the CDR3, the DNA is TGTGCCAGCAGCCGACCGAGGGGGGGCACCGGGGAGCTGTTTTTT. This encodes CASSRPRGGTGELFF.

This clone was picked up a small number of times. The chain links TRBV6-1 to TRBJ2-1; the D is unclear. CDR1 and CDR2 from the germline V gene are MNHNS and SASEGT. With 4 bases removed from V and 4 bases from J, the gap between germline ends came to 5 bases. The CDR3 consists of 12 residues. As DNA, the CDR3 is TGTGCCAGCAGTGGTGGTTACAATGAGCAGTTCTTC. Translation gives CASSGGYNEQFF.

The chain joins TRBV2 to TRBJ2-1; weak D call: TRBD2 (5 bases). Trimming pared 5 bases from V and 12 bases from J, leaving 17 bases between. This CDR3 contains 13 residues. The germline V gene encodes CDR1 SNHLY and CDR2 FYNNEI. CDR3 DNA: TGTGCCAGCAGTTCCCGGACTGATACCATGCAGTTCTTC. This translates into CASSSRTDTMQFF.

The chain carries TRBV19 and TRBJ1-1, with 7 bases fitting TRBD1. V shed 6 bases, J shed 5 bases, and the junction held 12 bases outside the gene matches. Looked up from germline, CDR1 is LNHDA and CDR2 is SQIVND (reference sequence). The CDR3 length is 15 residues. CDR3 region: CASSPRQGRGTEAFF. CDR3 nucleotides: TGTGCCAGTAGCCCTAGACAGGGCAGGGGGACTGAAGCTTTCTTT.

The CDR3 DNA sequence: TGTGCCAGCAGGAAAGACAGGAACTACGAGCAGTACTTC. Encoded protein: CASRKDRNYEQYF. V is TRBV11-1 and J is TRBJ2-7, with TRBD1 as a possible D gene (6 bases). Germline V gene sequence: CDR1 SGHAT, CDR2 FQDESV (reference sequence). CDR3 length: 13 residues. Trimming removed 6 bases at V and 3 bases at J, with 12 bases between.

The V call is TRBV18, the J call TRBJ1-5; no clear D gene. The CDR3 spans 14 residues. In germline, CDR1 is KGHSH, CDR2 LQKENI. V gave up 6 bases and J gave up 8 bases, with 17 bases separating them. The chain's CDR3 is CASSLQPDPEPQHF. CDR3 nucleotides: TGTGCCAGCTCCCTACAGCCAGACCCGGAGCCCCAGCATTTT.

The CDR3 reads CASSPPLTGASTEAFF. CDR3 coding DNA: TGTGCCAGCAGCCCCCCCCTGACAGGGGCGAGCACTGAAGCTTTCTTT. The chain joins TRBV7-9 to TRBJ1-1; 8 bases are shared with TRBD1. This CDR3 has 16 residues. CDR1 is SEHNR and CDR2 is FQNEAQ in the germline V gene (reference sequence). V gave up 5 bases and J gave up 4 bases; unmatched junction bases: 12. Drawing the rest from reference TRBV7-9 and TRBJ1-1, the complete variable domain is DTGVSQNPRHKITKRGQNVTFRCDPISEHNRLYWYRQTLGQGPEFLTYFQNEAQLEKSRLLSDRFSAERPKGSFSTLEIQRTEQGDSAMYLCASSPPLTGASTEAFFGQGTRLTVV.

This clone was found once. The chain carries TRBV5-1 and TRBJ2-7; maybe TRBD1 (6 bases). The CDR3 runs to 15 residues. V was cut by 7 bases and J by 0 bases, with 17 bases left in between. Germline values: CDR1 SGHRS, CDR2 YFSETQ. The CDR3 nucleotides read TGCGCCAGCGGGGCCGCCGACAGGAGCTCCTACGAGCAGTACTTC. It codes for CASGAADRSSYEQYF.

The chain joins TRBV18 to TRBJ1-2; no clear D. There are 14 residues in the CDR3. Germline loops: CDR1 KGHSH, CDR2 LQKENI. V lost 4 bases and J 0 bases, leaving 9 bases between the germline ends. The CDR3 sequence is CASSRDGANYGYTF. The CDR3 DNA sequence: TGTGCCAGCTCACGCGACGGAGCTAACTATGGCTACACCTTC.

This clone was recorded a few times. The V call is TRBV6-6, the J call TRBJ2-7, with 11 bases matching TRBD1. V lost 5 bases, J lost 7 bases, and 7 bases stayed unmatched. Germline lookup yields CDR1 MNHNY and CDR2 SVGAGI (reference sequence). The CDR3 consists of 14 residues. Here the CDR3 reads CASSGGTGGLEQYF. In DNA form, the CDR3 reads TGTGCCAGCAGTGGGGGGACAGGGGGGTTGGAGCAGTACTTC.